The clone carrying this T cell receptor (beta chain) was seen a few times. What it binds is unknown. These data are taken from a study of response to subunit inactivated influenza vaccine. Study observations and caveats: Each seasonal flu vaccination may recruit only limited new T cells, authors suggested.

In TCRdb, the RT-PCR reads were re-called with MiXCR into one record per CDR3 protein. This sample has 550,000 to 800,000 distinct CDR3 sequences, with over 11% found just once. Specimen: PBMCs from blood, collected 14 days before vaccination. This TCR derives from a man aged 50 to 60 who received an inactivated influenza vaccine.

The CDR3 protein is CASSQRPGRRRETQYF. In DNA form, the CDR3 reads TGTGCCAGCAGCCAACGGCCGGGACGGAGAAGAGAGACCCAGTACTTC. The chain links TRBV7-9 to TRBJ2-5; either TRBD1 or TRBD2 may supply D (5 bases each). CDR1 is SEHNR and CDR2 is FQNEAQ in the germline V gene (reference sequence). The CDR3 length is 16 residues. Trimming pared 5 bases from V and 4 bases from J, leaving 20 bases between.